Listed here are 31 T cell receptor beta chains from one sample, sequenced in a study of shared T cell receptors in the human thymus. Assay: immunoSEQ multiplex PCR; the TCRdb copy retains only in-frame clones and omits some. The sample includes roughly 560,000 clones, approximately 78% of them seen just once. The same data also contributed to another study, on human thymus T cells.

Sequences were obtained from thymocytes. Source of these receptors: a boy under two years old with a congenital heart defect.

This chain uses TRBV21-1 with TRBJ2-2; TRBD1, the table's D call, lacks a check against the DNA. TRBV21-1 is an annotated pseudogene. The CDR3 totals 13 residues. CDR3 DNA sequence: TGTGCCAGCACTGACAGGGGATCCGGGGAGCTGTTTTTT. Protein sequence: CASTDRGSGELFF.

This CDR3 reads CASSDLRLPGEYEQYF. The CDR3 coding sequence is TGTGCCAGCAGCGACCTGAGACTGCCAGGGGAATACGAGCAGTACTTC. The chain recombines TRBV7-8 with TRBJ2-7, with D maybe TRBD1 (6 bases). The germline CDR1 and CDR2 sequences are SGHVS and FQNEAQ. This CDR3 is built from 16 residues. V dropped 5 bases and J dropped 4 bases, with 21 bases sitting between them. Full variable domain (missing parts from reference TRBV7-8 and TRBJ2-7): GAGVSQSPRYKVAKRGQDVALRCDPISGHVSLFWYQQALGQGPEFLTYFQNEAQLDKSGLPSDRFFAERPEGSVSTLKIQRTQQEDSAVYLCASSDLRLPGEYEQYFGPGTRLTVT.

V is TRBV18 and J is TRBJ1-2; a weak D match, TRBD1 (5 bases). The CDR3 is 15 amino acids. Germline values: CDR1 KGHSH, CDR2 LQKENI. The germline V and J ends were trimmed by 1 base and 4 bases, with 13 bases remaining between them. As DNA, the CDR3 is TGTGCCAGCTCACCACATGGGGGAGGCAGCTATGGCTACACCTTC. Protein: CASSPHGGGSYGYTF.

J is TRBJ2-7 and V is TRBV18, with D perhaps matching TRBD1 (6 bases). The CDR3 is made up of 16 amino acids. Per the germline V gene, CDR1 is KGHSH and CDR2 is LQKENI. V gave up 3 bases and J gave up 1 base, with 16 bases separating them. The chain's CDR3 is CASSPIGQFGSYEQYF. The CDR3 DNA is TGTGCCAGCTCACCGATCGGACAGTTCGGGTCCTACGAGCAGTACTTC.

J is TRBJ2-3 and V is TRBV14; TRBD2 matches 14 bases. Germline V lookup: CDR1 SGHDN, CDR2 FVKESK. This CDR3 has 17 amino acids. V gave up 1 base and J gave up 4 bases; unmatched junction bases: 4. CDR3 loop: CASSQGLAGGPSDTQYF. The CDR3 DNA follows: TGTGCCAGCAGCCAAGGACTAGCGGGAGGGCCATCAGATACGCAGTATTTT. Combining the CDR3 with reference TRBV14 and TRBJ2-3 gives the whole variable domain EAGVTQFPSHSVIEKGQTVTLRCDPISGHDNLYWYRRVMGKEIKFLLHFVKESKQDESGMPNNRFLAERTGGTYSTLKVQPAELEDSGVYFCASSQGLAGGPSDTQYFGPGTRLTVL.

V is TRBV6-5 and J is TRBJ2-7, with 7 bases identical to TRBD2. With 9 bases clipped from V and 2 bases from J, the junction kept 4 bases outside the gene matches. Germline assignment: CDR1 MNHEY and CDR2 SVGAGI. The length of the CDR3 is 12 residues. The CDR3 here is CARERETYEQYF. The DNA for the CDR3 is TGTGCCAGGGAGCGGGAAACCTACGAGCAGTACTTC.

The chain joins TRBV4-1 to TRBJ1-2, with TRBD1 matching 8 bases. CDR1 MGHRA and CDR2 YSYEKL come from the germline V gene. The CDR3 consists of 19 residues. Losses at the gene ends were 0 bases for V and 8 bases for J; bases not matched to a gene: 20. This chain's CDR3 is CASSQDLGGQDPKGYGYTF. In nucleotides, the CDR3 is TGCGCCAGCAGCCAAGATTTGGGGGGACAGGACCCCAAAGGATACGGCTACACCTTC.

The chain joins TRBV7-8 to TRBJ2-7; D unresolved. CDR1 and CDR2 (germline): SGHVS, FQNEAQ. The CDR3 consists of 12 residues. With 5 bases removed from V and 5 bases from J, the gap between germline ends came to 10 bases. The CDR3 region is CASSSEADEQYF. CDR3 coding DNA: TGTGCCAGCAGCAGCGAAGCAGACGAGCAGTACTTC.

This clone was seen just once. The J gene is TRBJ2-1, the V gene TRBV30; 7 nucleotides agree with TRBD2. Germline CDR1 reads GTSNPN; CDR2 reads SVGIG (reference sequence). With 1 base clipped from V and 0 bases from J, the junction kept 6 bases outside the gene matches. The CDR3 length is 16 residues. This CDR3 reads CAWSERDGSSYNEQFF. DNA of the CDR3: TGTGCCTGGAGTGAGCGGGACGGAAGCTCCTACAATGAGCAGTTCTTC. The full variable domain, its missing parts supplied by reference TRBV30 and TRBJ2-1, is SQTIHQWPATLVQPVGSPLSLECTVEGTSNPNLYWYRQAAGRGLQLLFYSVGIGQISSEVPQNLSASRPQDRQFILSSKKLLLSDSGFYLCAWSERDGSSYNEQFFGPGTRLTVL.

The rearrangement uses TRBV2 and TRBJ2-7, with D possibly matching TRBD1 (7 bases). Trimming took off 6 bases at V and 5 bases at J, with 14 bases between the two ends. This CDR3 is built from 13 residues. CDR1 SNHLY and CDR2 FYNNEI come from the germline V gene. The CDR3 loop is CASRGGTVDEQYF. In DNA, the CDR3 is TGTGCCAGCAGGGGCGGGACAGTGGACGAGCAGTACTTC. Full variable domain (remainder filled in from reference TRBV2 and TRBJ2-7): EPEVTQTPSHQVTQMGQEVILRCVPISNHLYFYWYRQILGQKVEFLVSFYNNEISEKSEIFDDQFSVERPDGSNFTLKIRSTKLEDSAMYFCASRGGTVDEQYFGPGTRLTVT.

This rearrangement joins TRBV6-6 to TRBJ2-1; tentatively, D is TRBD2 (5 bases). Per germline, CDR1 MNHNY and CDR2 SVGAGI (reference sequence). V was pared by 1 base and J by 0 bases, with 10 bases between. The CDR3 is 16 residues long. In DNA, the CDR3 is TGTGCCAGCAGTTACTTGGGAGTCAGCTCCTACAATGAGCAGTTCTTC. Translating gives CASSYLGVSSYNEQFF.

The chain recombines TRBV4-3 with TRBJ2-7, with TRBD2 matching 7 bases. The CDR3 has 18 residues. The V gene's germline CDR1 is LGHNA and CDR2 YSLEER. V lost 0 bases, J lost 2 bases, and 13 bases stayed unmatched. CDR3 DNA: TGCGCCAGCAGCCAAGATTTGGGCCAGGCGGGAGACCCCTACGAGCAGTACTTC. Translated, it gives CASSQDLGQAGDPYEQYF.

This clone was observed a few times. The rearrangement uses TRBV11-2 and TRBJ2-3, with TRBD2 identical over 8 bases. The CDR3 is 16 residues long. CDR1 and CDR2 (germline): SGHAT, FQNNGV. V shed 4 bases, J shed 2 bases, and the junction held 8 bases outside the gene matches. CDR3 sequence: CASSSGLAGATDTQYF. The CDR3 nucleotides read TGTGCCAGCAGCTCAGGACTAGCCGGGGCCACAGATACGCAGTATTTT.

CDR3: CATQTGTGRTDTQYF. The CDR3, as DNA: TGTGCCACCCAAACCGGGACAGGGCGCACAGATACGCAGTATTTT. V is TRBV10-3 and J is TRBJ2-3; TRBD1 matches at 9 bases. V lost 10 bases, J lost 1 base, and 9 bases stayed unmatched. Germline V gene sequence: CDR1 ENHRY, CDR2 SYGVKD. CDR3 length equals 15 residues.

CDR3 nucleotide sequence: TGTGCCAGCAGTTTATGGGGGGGGAGCTCCTACGAGCAGTACTTC. Protein: CASSLWGGSSYEQYF. The chain carries TRBV27 and TRBJ2-7, with 7 bases matching TRBD2. CDR3 length equals 15 residues. Unmatched junction bases numbered 3, after V lost 1 base and J lost 0 bases. Per germline, CDR1 MNHEY and CDR2 SMNVEV (reference sequence).

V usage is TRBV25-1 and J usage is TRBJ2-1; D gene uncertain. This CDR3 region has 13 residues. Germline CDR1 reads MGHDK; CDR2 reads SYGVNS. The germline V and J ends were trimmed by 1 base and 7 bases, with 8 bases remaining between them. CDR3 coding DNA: TGTGCCAGCAGTGAATCGGTGATGAATGAGCAGTTCTTC. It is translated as CASSESVMNEQFF.

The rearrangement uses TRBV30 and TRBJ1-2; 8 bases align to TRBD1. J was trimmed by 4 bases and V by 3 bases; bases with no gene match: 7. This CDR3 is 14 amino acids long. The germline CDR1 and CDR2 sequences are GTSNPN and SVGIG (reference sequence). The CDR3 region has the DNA TGTGCCTGGAGCTTAAACGACAGGGGCTATGGCTACACCTTC. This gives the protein CAWSLNDRGYGYTF.

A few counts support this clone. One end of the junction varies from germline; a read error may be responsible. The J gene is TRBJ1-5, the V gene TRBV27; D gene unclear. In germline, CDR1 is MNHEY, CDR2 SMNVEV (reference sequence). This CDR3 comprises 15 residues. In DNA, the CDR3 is TGTGCCAGCAGTCTAGGGCGGTTTAGCGATCAGCCCCAGCATTTT. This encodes CASSLGRFSDQPQHF.

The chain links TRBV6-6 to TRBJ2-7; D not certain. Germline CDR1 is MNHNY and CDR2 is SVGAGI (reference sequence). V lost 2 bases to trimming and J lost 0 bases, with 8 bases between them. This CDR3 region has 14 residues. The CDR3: CASSYSRASYEQYF. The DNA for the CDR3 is TGTGCCAGCAGTTACAGTCGAGCCTCCTACGAGCAGTACTTC.

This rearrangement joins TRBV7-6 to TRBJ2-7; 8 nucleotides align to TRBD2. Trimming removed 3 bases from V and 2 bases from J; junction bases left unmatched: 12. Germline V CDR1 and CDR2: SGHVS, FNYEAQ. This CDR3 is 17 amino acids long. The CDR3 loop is CASSFPSSGSSPYEQYF. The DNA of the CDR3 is TGTGCCAGCAGCTTTCCTTCCAGCGGGAGTTCCCCCTACGAGCAGTACTTC.

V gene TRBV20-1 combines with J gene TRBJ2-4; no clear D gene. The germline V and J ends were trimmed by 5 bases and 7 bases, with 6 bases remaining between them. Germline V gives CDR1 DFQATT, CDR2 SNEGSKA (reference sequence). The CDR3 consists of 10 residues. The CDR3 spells CSAFLNIQYF. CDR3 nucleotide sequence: TGCAGTGCTTTCTTGAACATTCAGTACTTC.

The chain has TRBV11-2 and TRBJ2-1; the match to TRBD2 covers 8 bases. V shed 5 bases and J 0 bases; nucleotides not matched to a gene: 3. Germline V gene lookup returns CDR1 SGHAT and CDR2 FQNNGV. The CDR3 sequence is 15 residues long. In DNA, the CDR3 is TGTGCCAGCAGCCCAAGCGGGAGCTCCTACAATGAGCAGTTCTTC. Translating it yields CASSPSGSSYNEQFF.

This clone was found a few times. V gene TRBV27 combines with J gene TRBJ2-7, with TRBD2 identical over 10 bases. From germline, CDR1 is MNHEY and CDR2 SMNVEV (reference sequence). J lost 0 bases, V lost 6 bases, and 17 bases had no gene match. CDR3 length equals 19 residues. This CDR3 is CASRPQDRPTSGFSYEQYF. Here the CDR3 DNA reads TGTGCCAGCAGGCCTCAGGATAGGCCGACTAGCGGGTTCTCCTACGAGCAGTACTTC.

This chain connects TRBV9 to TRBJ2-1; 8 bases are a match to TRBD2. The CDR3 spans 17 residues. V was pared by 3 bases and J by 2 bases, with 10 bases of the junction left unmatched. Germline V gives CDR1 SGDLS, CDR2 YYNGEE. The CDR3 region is CASSAFAGTRTYNEQFF. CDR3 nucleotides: TGTGCCAGCAGCGCCTTCGCCGGGACTAGAACCTACAATGAGCAGTTCTTC.

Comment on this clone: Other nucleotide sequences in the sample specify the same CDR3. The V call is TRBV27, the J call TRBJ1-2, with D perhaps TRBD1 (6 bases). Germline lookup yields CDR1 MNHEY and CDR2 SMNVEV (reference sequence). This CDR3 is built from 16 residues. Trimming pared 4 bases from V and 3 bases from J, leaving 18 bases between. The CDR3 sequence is CASSSPPSAGDYGYTF. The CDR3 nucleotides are TGTGCCAGCAGTTCCCCCCCCTCAGCAGGGGACTATGGCTACACCTTC.

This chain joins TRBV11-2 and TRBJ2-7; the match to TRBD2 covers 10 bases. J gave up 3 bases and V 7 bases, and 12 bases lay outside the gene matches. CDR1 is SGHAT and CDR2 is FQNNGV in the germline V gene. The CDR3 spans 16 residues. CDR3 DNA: TGTGCCAGCAACCCGGAGCCGACTAGCGGGCTCTACGAGCAGTACTTC. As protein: CASNPEPTSGLYEQYF.

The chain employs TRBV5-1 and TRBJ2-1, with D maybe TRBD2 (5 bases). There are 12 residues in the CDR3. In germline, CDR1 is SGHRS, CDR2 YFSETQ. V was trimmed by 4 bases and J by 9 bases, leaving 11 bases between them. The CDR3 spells CASSPLGGEQFF. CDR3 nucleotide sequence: TGCGCCAGCAGCCCCCTAGGAGGTGAGCAGTTCTTC.

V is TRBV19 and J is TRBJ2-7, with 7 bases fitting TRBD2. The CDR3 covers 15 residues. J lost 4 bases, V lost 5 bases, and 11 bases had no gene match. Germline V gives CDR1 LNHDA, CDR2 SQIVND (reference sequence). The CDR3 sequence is CASSPAGVVGYEQYF. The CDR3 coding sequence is TGTGCCAGTAGTCCCGCGGGGGTGGTGGGATACGAGCAGTACTTC. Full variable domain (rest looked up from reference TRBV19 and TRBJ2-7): DGGITQSPKYLFRKEGQNVTLSCEQNLNHDAMYWYRQDPGQGLRLIYYSQIVNDFQKGDIAEGYSVSREKKESFPLTVTSAQKNPTAFYLCASSPAGVVGYEQYFGPGTRLTVT.

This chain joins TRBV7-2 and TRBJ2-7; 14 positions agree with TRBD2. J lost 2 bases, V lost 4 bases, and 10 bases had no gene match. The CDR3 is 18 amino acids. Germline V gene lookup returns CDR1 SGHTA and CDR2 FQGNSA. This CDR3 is CASSSRGLAGAFPYEQYF. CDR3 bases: TGTGCCAGCAGCTCCCGGGGACTAGCGGGAGCCTTCCCCTACGAGCAGTACTTC. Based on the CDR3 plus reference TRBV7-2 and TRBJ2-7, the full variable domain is GAGVSQSPSNKVTEKGKDVELRCDPISGHTALYWYRQSLGQGLEFLIYFQGNSAPDKSGLPSDRFSAERTGGSVSTLTIQRTQQEDSAVYLCASSSRGLAGAFPYEQYFGPGTRLTVT.

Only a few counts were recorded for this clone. The CDR3 DNA is TGCAGCGTTGGACAGGAAGCTTTCTTT. It yields the protein CSVGQEAFF. The V gene is TRBV29-1, the J gene TRBJ1-1, with a weak D call TRBD1 (5 bases). CDR1 and CDR2 (germline): SQVTM, ANQGSEA. The CDR3 is 9 residues long. V was pared by 4 bases and J by 8 bases, with 5 bases between.

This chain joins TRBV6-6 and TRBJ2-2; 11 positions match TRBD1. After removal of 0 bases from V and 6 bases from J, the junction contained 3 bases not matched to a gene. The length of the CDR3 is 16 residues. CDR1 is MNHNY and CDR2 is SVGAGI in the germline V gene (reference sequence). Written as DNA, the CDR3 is TGTGCCAGCAGTTACTCTGGACAGGGGGCGGCCGGGGAGCTGTTTTTT. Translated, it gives CASSYSGQGAAGELFF.